The 7 T cell receptor beta chains below come from one sample, sequenced in a study of blood T cell repertoires in COVID-19. Assay used: immunoSEQ multiplex PCR; TCRdb lists only in-frame clones, some missing. This repertoire shows about 29,000 clones, 80% to 90% found once; its top ten account for more than 9%. Source material: peripheral blood. Source of these receptors: a human donor in a cohort sampled during active COVID-19.

The chain has TRBV18 and TRBJ1-4; D remains unclear. V gave up 2 bases and J gave up 6 bases, with 7 bases separating them. The CDR3 is made up of 13 amino acids. Looked up from germline, CDR1 is KGHSH and CDR2 is LQKENI. The CDR3 reads CASSPYADEKLFF. CDR3 DNA: TGTGCCAGCTCACCATACGCGGATGAAAAACTGTTTTTT. Full variable domain (rest looked up from reference TRBV18 and TRBJ1-4): NAGVMQNPRHLVRRRGQEARLRCSPMKGHSHVYWYRQLPEEGLKFMVYLQKENIIDESGMPKERFSAEFPKEGPSILRIQQVVRGDSAAYFCASSPYADEKLFFGSGTQLSVL.

The rearrangement joins TRBV7-3 to TRBJ2-6; D not resolved. In germline, CDR1 is SGHTA, CDR2 FQGTGA. CDR3 length: 15 amino acids. V gave up 8 bases and J gave up 0 bases, with 11 bases separating them. The CDR3 reads CASGIWASGANVLTF. In nucleotides, the CDR3 is TGTGCCAGCGGTATTTGGGCCTCTGGGGCCAACGTCCTGACTTTC.

This chain joins TRBV6-5 and TRBJ1-1; D is perhaps TRBD1 (5 bases). Germline CDR1 is MNHEY and CDR2 is SVGAGI. The CDR3 is 15 residues long. Trimming shortened V by 0 bases and J by 5 bases, and 13 bases separated the two germline ends. The CDR3 sequence: CASSYSRPGMTEAFF. In DNA, the CDR3 is TGTGCCAGCAGTTACTCGAGACCAGGGATGACTGAAGCTTTCTTT.

The V and J genes are TRBV7-2 and TRBJ2-5, with D maybe TRBD1 (5 bases). With 1 base removed from V and 5 bases from J, the gap between germline ends came to 14 bases. The CDR3 is made up of 15 amino acids. Looked up from germline, CDR1 is SGHTA and CDR2 is FQGNSA. The CDR3 sequence: CASSLGLGARETQYF. The CDR3 region has the DNA TGTGCCAGCAGCTTAGGTCTTGGGGCACGGGAGACCCAGTACTTC.

The rearrangement uses TRBV5-5 and TRBJ2-7; possibly TRBD2 for D (7 bases). From germline, CDR1 is SGHKS and CDR2 YYEKEE (reference sequence). V shed 4 bases and J shed 2 bases, with 16 bases lying between them. The CDR3 consists of 15 residues. The CDR3 loop reads CASSLGGGHPYEQYF. The CDR3 region has the DNA TGTGCCAGCAGCCTAGGGGGGGGCCATCCCTACGAGCAGTACTTC.

The gene calls are TRBV7-2 and TRBJ2-7; tentative D call: TRBD2 (6 bases). The CDR3 extends over 17 amino acids. Germline V gene sequence: CDR1 SGHTA, CDR2 FQGNSA. The V end was cut by 0 bases, the J end by 3 bases, with 18 bases between. CDR3 bases: TGTGCCAGCAGCTTAGCGGGACTCGAAGTCCCCTTCTACGAGCAGTACTTC. It specifies CASSLAGLEVPFYEQYF.

The chain uses TRBV7-2 and TRBJ2-3, with 8 bases lining up with TRBD1. The CDR3 totals 15 residues. J was trimmed by 0 bases and V by 4 bases; bases with no gene match: 3. The germline V gene encodes CDR1 SGHTA and CDR2 FQGNSA. The DNA of the CDR3 is TGTGCCAGCAGCTCCTGGACAGGGAGCACAGATACGCAGTATTTT. Translated, it gives CASSSWTGSTDTQYF.